Sequencing of this T cell receptor (beta chain) was carried out in a study of cytomegalovirus exposure and HLA in healthy donors. Study summary: Earlier sequencing of about 179 million T cells yielded 100 million to 140 million unique TCR beta sequences.

The donors gave bone marrow, and they were healthy. Use of 60 Vbeta and 13 Jbeta primers characterized the PCR. Sequencing used immunoSEQ multiplex PCR; TCRdb keeps in-frame clones, though not all of them. The repertoire includes approximately 120,000 clones, just under 70% of them detected once, and about 5.5% sits in the top ten. J was trimmed by 0 bases and V by 4 bases; bases with no gene match: 10. Germline CDR1 PRHDT, CDR2 FYEKMQ (reference sequence). The CDR3 covers 17 residues. The genes are TRBV13 and TRBJ2-7, with 9 positions matching TRBD2. The sequenced sample consisted of PBMCs. This TCR derives from a woman aged 70-85 years in good health and CMV-seropositive. The CDR3 DNA sequence: TGTGCCAGCAGCTGGACAACTAGCGGGCCTAGCTCCTACGAGCAGTACTTC. Translating it yields CASSWTTSGPSSYEQYF.